Listed below are T cell receptor beta chains from one sample, sequenced in a study of spatial heterogeneity in lung cancer. A single record per CDR3 protein comes from TCRdb applying MiXCR to the 5' RACE reads. The sample consists of about 11,000 distinct CDR3 sequences, 9% to 14% of them appearing once. Sequences were derived from lung tumor tissue, sampled at surgery. The receptor set was obtained from a female donor with early-stage non-small cell lung cancer. Both conserved end residues are part of each CDR3. Each record gives: D gene, clone size, V gene, J gene, CDR3 protein, CDR3 DNA. A D gene is named only where the DNA matches it firmly. Clone sizes are given selectively: once, few, many, or a class where the clone is expanded.

>TRBD1|.|TRBV20-1|TRBJ2-1
CSARGQETGWEQFF
TGCAGTGCTAGAGGTCAGGAGACAGGGTGGGAGCAGTTCTTC
>.|many|TRBV5-1|TRBJ2-3
CASSLTGFTDTQYF
TGCGCCAGCAGCTTAACAGGGTTCACAGATACGCAGTATTTT
>.|medium-sized|TRBV4-2|TRBJ2-6
CASSPGSGANVLTF
TGTGCCAGCAGTCCAGGGTCTGGGGCCAACGTCCTGACTTTC
>TRBD2|many|TRBV3-1|TRBJ2-3
CASSQGAGPSGTQYF
TGTGCCAGCAGCCAAGGAGCGGGGCCCTCAGGCACGCAGTATTTT
>.|few|TRBV7-9|TRBJ2-3
CASSRGTDFSTDTQYF
TGTGCCAGCAGCCGAGGGACGGACTTTAGCACAGATACGCAGTATTTT
>TRBD1|many|TRBV7-9|TRBJ1-4
CASSLDGTGATTNEKLFF
TGTGCCAGCAGCTTAGATGGGACAGGGGCCACAACTAATGAAAAACTGTTTTTT
>TRBD1|many|TRBV11-2|TRBJ1-3
CASSQGQPGNTIYF
TGTGCCAGCAGCCAGGGACAGCCTGGAAACACCATATATTTT
>.|.|TRBV7-9|TRBJ2-7
CASSPDRDYEQYF
TGTGCCAGCAGTCCAGATAGGGACTACGAGCAGTACTTC
>TRBD2|many|TRBV20-1|TRBJ2-7
CSASWTSGPTGEQYF
TGCAGTGCTAGTTGGACTAGCGGGCCCACTGGGGAGCAGTACTTC
>.|.|TRBV6-2/TRBV6-3|TRBJ1-2
CASSYRQLQGYTF
TGTGCCAGCAGTTATCGACAGCTTCAGGGCTACACCTTC
>TRBD1|.|TRBV5-5|TRBJ1-3
CASSSAGQTTHSGNTIYF
TGTGCCAGCAGCTCAGCGGGACAGACTACCCACTCTGGAAACACCATATATTTT
>.|.|TRBV20-1|TRBJ1-5
CSAGGRWDQPQHF
TGCAGTGCCGGGGGACGTTGGGATCAGCCCCAGCATTTT
>.|many|TRBV15|TRBJ2-7
CATLLYEQYF
TGTGCCACCCTTTTATACGAGCAGTACTTC